This TCR beta chain originates from a study of T cells in Graves' hyperthyroidism and ophthalmopathy. Trimming removed 2 bases from V and 2 bases from J; junction bases left unmatched: 6. CDR3 size: 16 residues. Germline CDR1 reads DFQATT; CDR2 reads SNEGSKA (reference sequence). Stable Graves' hyperthyroidism meant no ophthalmopathy progression within 18 months. The hyperthyroidism was newly diagnosed and had lasted under 2 months; the patients were aged 18 to 65. Study findings and constraints: Most clonotypes that expanded in the thyroid above 0.001 also showed up in blood.

About this clonotype: What it recognizes is unknown.

The CDR3 regions of TCR beta were amplified from RNA transcripts. During a first-round RT-PCR of the TCR CDR3, the HTBI primer set was used. MiXCR was run by TCRdb on the multiplex PCR reads, yielding one entry per CDR3 protein. Of tens of thousands of distinct CDR3 sequences listed, roughly 51% were seen once; the top ten hold 34%. The origin of this receptor is a young man with Graves' hyperthyroidism. This chain uses TRBV20-1 with TRBJ2-5, with 12 bases lining up with TRBD2. Sequencing was carried out using peripheral blood or thyroid tissue (not recorded which). CDR3 region: CSARTTSGGAQETQYF. The CDR3 region has the DNA TGCAGTGCTAGAACGACTAGCGGGGGAGCACAAGAGACCCAGTACTTC.